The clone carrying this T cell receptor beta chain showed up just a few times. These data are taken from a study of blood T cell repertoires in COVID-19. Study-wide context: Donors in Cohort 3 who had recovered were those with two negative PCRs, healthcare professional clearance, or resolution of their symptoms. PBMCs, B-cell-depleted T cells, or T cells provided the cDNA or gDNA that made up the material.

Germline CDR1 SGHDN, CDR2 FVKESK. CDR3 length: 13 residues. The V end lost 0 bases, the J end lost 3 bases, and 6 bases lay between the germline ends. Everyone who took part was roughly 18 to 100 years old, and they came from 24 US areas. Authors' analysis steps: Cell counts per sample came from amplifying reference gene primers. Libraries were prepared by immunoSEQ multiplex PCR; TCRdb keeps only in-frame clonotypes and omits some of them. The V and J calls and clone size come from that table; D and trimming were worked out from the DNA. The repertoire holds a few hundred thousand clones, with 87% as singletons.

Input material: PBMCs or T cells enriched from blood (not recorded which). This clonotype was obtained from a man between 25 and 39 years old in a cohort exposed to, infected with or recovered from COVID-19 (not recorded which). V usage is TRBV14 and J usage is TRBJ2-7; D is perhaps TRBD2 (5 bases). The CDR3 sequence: CASSQERVYEQYF. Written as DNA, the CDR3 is TGTGCCAGCAGCCAAGAGAGGGTCTACGAGCAGTACTTC.